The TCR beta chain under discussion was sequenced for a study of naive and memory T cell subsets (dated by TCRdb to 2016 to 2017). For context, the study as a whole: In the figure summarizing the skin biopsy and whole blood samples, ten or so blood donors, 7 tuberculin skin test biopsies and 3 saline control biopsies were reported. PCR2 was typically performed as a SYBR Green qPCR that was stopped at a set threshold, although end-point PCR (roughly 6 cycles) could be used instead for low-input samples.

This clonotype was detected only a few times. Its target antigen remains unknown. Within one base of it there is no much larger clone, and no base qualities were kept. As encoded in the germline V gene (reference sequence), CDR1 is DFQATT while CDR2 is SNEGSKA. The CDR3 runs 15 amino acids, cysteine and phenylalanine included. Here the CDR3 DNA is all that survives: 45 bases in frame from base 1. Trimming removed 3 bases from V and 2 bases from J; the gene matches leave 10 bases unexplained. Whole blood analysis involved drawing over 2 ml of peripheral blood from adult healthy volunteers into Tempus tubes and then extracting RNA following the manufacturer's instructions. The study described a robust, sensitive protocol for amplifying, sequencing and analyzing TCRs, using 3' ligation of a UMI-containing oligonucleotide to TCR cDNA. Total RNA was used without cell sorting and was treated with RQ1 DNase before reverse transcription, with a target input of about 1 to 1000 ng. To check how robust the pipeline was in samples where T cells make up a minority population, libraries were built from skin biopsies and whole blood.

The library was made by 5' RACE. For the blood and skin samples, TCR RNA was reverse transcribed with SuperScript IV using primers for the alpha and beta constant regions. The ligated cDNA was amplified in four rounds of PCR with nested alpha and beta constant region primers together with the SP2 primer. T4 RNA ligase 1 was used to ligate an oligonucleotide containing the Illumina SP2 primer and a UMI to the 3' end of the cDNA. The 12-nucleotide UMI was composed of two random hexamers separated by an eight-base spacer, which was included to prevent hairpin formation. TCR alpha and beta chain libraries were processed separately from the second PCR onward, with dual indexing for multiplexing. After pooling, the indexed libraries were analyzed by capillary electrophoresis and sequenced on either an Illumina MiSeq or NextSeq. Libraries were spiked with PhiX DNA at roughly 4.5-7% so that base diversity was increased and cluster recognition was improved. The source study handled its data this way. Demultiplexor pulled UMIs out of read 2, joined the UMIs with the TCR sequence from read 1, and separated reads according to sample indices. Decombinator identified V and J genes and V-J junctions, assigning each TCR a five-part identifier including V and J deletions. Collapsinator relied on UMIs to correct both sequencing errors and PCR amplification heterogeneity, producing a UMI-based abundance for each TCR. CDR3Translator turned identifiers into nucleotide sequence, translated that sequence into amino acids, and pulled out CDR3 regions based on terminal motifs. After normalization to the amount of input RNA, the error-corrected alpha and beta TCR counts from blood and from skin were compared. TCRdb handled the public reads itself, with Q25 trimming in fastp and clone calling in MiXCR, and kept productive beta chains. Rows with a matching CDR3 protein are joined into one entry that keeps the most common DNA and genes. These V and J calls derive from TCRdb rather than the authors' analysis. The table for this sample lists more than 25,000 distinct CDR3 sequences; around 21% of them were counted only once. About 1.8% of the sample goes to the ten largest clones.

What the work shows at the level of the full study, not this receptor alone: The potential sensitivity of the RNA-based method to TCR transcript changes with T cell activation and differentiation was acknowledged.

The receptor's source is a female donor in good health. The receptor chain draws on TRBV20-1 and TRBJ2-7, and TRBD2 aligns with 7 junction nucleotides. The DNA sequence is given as TGCAGTGCTAGCGGGAGGCTTACTAGCACCTACGAGCAGTACTTC. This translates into CSASGRLTSTYEQYF.